This TCR beta chain was documented in a study of blood T cell repertoires in COVID-19. Germline V CDR1 and CDR2: DFQATT, SNEGSKA (reference sequence). V was shortened by 3 bases and J by 0 bases, with 11 bases between the two germline ends. The CDR3 contains 14 residues. Sequenced by immunoSEQ multiplex PCR; TCRdb stores in-frame clones only, minus some. The sample has about 43,000 clones, 85% to 90% seen once. The material sequenced was peripheral blood. V and J are TRBV20-1 and TRBJ1-1; no reliable D call. The source of this sequence is a human donor in a cohort sampled during active COVID-19. CDR3 sequence: CSASPGNMNTEAFF. CDR3 coding DNA: TGCAGTGCTAGTCCGGGGAACATGAACACTGAAGCTTTCTTT.